This T cell receptor (beta chain) is from a study of cytomegalovirus exposure and HLA in healthy donors. Findings of the study overall: A later analysis associated around 17,000 TCR beta sequences with HLA alleles at a 0.05 false discovery rate. When analyzed later, the rates of TCR association showed variation by HLA locus, with DRB1 the most and HLA-C the fewest.

The CDR3 consists of 15 residues. V was pared by 6 bases and J by 4 bases, with 16 bases between. CDR1 and CDR2 (germline): MNHNY, SVGAGI (reference sequence). With 60 Vbeta and 13 Jbeta primers, the PCR was carried out. Sequencing was performed with immunoSEQ multiplex PCR; in TCRdb, only in-frame clones are kept and a portion is missing. The data hold around 120,000 clones, with 80% observed a single time. A remark on this clone: Its specificity is unknown.

The TCR comes from a female donor in good health and CMV-seropositive. The chain employs TRBV6-6 and TRBJ1-5, with a weak D call TRBD1 (6 bases). The material sequenced was PBMCs. The CDR3 reads CASSRTDPGNQPQHF. DNA of the CDR3: TGTGCCAGCAGCCGGACAGACCCGGGTAATCAGCCCCAGCATTTT.